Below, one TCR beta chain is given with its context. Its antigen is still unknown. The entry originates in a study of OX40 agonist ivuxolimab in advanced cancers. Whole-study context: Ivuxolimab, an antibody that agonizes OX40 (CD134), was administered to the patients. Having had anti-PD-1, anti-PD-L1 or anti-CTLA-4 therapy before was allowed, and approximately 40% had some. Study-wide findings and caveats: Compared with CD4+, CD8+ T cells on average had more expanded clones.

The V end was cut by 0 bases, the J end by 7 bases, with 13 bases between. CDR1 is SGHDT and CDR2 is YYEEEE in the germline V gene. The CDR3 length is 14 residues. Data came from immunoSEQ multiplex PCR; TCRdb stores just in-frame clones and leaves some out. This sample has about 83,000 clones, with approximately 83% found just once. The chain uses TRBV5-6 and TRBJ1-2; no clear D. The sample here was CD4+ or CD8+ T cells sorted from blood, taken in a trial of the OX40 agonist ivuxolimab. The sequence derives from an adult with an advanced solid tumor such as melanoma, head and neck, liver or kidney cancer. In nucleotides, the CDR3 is TGTGCCAGCAGCTTGGCGCTGGGCGCGGGTGGCTACACCTTC. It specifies CASSLALGAGGYTF.